This T cell receptor (beta chain) was sequenced for a study of OX40 agonist ivuxolimab in advanced cancers. Looked up from germline, CDR1 is MNHNS and CDR2 is SASEGT. The V segment lost 6 bases and the J segment 9 bases; nucleotides outside the gene matches: 9. The CDR3 has 14 amino acids. Clones were read by immunoSEQ multiplex PCR, and TCRdb kept only the in-frame ones, dropping some. In the table there are about 83,000 clones, 65% to 85% of which are singletons. The receptor comes from an adult with an advanced solid tumor such as melanoma, head and neck, liver or kidney cancer. The V gene is TRBV6-1, the J gene TRBJ2-1, with TRBD1 identical over 9 bases. Sequenced here: CD4+ or CD8+ T cells sorted from blood, sampled in a trial of the OX40 agonist ivuxolimab. The CDR3: CASSPGTGTREQFF. Written as DNA, the CDR3 is TGTGCCAGCAGCCCCGGGACAGGGACGCGTGAGCAGTTCTTC.